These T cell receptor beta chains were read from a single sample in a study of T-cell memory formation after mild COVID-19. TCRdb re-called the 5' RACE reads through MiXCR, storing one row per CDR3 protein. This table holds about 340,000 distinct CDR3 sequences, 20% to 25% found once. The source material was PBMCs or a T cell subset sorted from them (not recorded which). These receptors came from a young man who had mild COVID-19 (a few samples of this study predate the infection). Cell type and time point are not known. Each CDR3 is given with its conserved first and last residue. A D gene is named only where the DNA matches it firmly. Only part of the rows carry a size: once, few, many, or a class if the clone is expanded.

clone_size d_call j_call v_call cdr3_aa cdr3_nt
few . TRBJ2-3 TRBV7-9 CARRNGGNTDTQYF TGTGCCAGGAGAAATGGCGGGAACACAGATACGCAGTATTTT
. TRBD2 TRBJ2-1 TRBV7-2 CASSYYTGTSNEQFF TGTGCCAGCAGTTATTACACCGGGACTAGCAATGAGCAGTTCTTC
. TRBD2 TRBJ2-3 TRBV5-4 CASSSLSSGGATDTQYF TGTGCCAGCAGCTCTCTCTCCAGCGGGGGGGCCACAGATACGCAGTATTTT
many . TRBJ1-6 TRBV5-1 CASSLGRVNSPLHF TGCGCCAGCAGCCTCGGCAGGGTTAATTCACCCCTCCACTTT
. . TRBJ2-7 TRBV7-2 CASSQGRAEQYF TGTGCCAGCAGTCAGGGCCGGGCAGAGCAGTACTTC
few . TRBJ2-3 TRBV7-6 CASSLLIGAGTDTQYF TGTGCCAGCAGCTTATTGATAGGCGCCGGCACAGATACGCAGTATTTT
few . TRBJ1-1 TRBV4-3 CASSQEWPAEAFF TGCGCCAGCAGCCAAGAATGGCCCGCTGAAGCTTTCTTT
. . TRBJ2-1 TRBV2 CASGRQVNEQFF TGTGCCAGTGGACGACAGGTCAATGAGCAGTTCTTC
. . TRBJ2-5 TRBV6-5 CASSYSPGLEETQYF TGTGCCAGCAGTTACTCCCCCGGACTTGAAGAGACCCAGTACTTC
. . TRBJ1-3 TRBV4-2 CASSQEGLISGNTIYF TGTGCCAGCAGCCAAGAGGGACTGATCTCTGGAAACACCATATATTTT
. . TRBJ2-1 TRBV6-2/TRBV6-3 CASSGPEQFF TGTGCCAGCAGTGGACCTGAGCAGTTCTTC
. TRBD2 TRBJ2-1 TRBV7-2 CASSLVRGGAYEQFF TGTGCCAGCAGCTTAGTACGCGGGGGGGCCTATGAGCAGTTCTTC
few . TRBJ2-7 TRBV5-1 CASSLGAIGSYEQYF TGCGCCAGCAGCTTGGGGGCGATTGGCTCCTACGAGCAGTACTTC
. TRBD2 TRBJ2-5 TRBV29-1 CSVEVGGQETQYF TGCAGCGTTGAGGTGGGGGGGCAAGAGACCCAGTACTTC
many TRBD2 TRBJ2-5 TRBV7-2 CASSLQRGRETQYF TGTGCCAGCAGCTTACAGCGGGGGCGTGAGACCCAGTACTTC
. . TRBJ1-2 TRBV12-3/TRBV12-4 CASRYSAYGYTF TGTGCCAGCAGATATAGCGCCTACGGCTACACCTTC
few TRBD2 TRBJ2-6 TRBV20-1 CSAPERGNSGANVLTF TGCAGTGCTCCCGAGCGGGGGAACTCTGGGGCCAACGTCCTGACTTTC
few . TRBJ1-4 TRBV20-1 CSARDPTRAEKLFF TGCAGTGCTAGAGATCCTACTCGGGCGGAAAAACTGTTTTTT
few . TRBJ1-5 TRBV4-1 CASSQGSGQPQHF TGCGCCAGCAGCCAAGGGAGCGGTCAGCCCCAGCATTTT
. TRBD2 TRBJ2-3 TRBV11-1 CASSLGTSGPTDTQYF TGTGCCAGCAGCTTAGGGACTAGCGGACCCACAGATACGCAGTATTTT
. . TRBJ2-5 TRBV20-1 CSARDFADGTQYF TGCAGTGCTAGAGATTTCGCTGATGGGACCCAGTACTTC
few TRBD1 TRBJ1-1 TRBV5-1 CASSERSGTGRAEAFF TGCGCCAGCAGCGAACGGTCCGGGACAGGCCGCGCTGAAGCTTTCTTT
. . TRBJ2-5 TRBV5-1 CASSSQWTTWETQYF TGCGCCAGCAGCTCGCAGTGGACTACGTGGGAGACCCAGTACTTC
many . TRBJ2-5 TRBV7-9 CASSGPVVQETQYF TGTGCCAGCAGCGGCCCGGTAGTTCAAGAGACCCAGTACTTC
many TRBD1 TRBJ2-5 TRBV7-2 CASSRDRGQETQYF TGTGCCAGCAGCCGGGACAGGGGGCAAGAGACCCAGTACTTC
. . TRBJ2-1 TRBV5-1 CASSSRGLGNEQFF TGCGCCAGCAGCTCGAGAGGGTTGGGCAATGAGCAGTTCTTC
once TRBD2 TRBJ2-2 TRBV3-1 CASSQLAGGSGELFF TGTGCCAGCAGCCAACTAGCGGGGGGCTCCGGGGAGCTGTTTTTT
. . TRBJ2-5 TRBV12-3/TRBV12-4 CASSFLARGPGTQYF TGTGCCAGCAGTTTCCTAGCGCGGGGACCAGGGACCCAGTACTTC
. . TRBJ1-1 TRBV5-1 CASSFRGKPEAFF TGCGCCAGCAGCTTTAGGGGCAAGCCTGAAGCTTTCTTT
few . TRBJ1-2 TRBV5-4 CASSSTQGDGYTF TGTGCCAGCAGCTCGACACAGGGCGATGGCTACACCTTC
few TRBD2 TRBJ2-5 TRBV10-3 CAISEPGLGGETQYF TGTGCCATCAGTGAGCCGGGACTAGGGGGGGAGACCCAGTACTTC
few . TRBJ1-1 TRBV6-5 CASHQTVGWAEAFF TGTGCCAGCCATCAGACAGTCGGGTGGGCTGAAGCTTTCTTT
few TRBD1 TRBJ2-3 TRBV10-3 CAISEVGQGLDTQYF TGTGCCATCAGTGAGGTCGGACAGGGGTTAGATACGCAGTATTTT
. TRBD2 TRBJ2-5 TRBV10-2 CASKERGGRGETQYF TGCGCCAGCAAGGAGCGGGGGGGCCGTGGGGAGACCCAGTACTTC
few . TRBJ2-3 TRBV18 CASSPKGRKQYF TGTGCCAGCTCACCAAAGGGGCGCAAGCAGTATTTT
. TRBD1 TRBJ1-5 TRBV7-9 CASSLADRGAQPQHF TGTGCCAGCAGCTTAGCGGACAGGGGTGCCCAGCCCCAGCATTTT
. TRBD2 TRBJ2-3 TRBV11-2 CASSFDSGGAPHTQYF TGTGCCAGCAGCTTCGATAGCGGGGGGGCCCCGCATACGCAGTATTTT
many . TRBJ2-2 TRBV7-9 CASSRDGSNTGELFF TGTGCCAGCAGCAGGGACGGATCGAACACCGGGGAGCTGTTTTTT
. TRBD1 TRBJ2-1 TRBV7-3 CASSPPGQGNNEQFF TGTGCCAGCAGCCCTCCGGGACAGGGGAATAATGAGCAGTTCTTC
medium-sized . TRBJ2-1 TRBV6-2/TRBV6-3 CASRYLAEGGHNEQFF TGTGCCAGCAGATACCTAGCGGAGGGGGGGCACAATGAGCAGTTCTTC
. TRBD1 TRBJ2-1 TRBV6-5 CASSYSGTGGLGEQFF TGTGCCAGCAGTTACTCTGGGACAGGGGGCTTGGGTGAGCAGTTCTTC
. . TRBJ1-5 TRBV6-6 CASSTAGLGGQPQHF TGTGCCAGCAGTACGGCGGGTCTGGGGGGTCAGCCCCAGCATTTT
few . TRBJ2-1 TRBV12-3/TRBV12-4 CASSPKNVGSYNEQFF TGTGCCAGCAGTCCGAAGAACGTCGGCTCCTACAATGAGCAGTTCTTC
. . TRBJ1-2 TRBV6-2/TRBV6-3 CASSYIGDPYGYTF TGTGCCAGCAGTTACATAGGGGACCCCTATGGCTACACCTTC